This T cell receptor (beta chain) was captured by sequencing in a study of PD-1 blockade in classical Hodgkin lymphoma. Each patient experienced a relapse that followed autologous stem cell transplantation, and brentuximab vedotin exposure varied. Deletions cut 1 base from V and 10 bases from J, with 10 bases between. The germline CDR1 and CDR2 sequences are SGHDT and YYEEEE. The CDR3 totals 12 residues. Some clones are missing from TCRdb's copy, which holds only in-frame ones; the method was immunoSEQ multiplex PCR. Of some 96,000 clones in the sample, 81% were seen once. The sample was peripheral blood mononuclear cells (PBMCs), taken before the second cycle of nivolumab. This chain links TRBV5-6 with TRBJ2-3; D remains ambiguous. The origin of this receptor is a human donor with classical Hodgkin lymphoma. CDR3 DNA sequence: TGTGCCAGCAGCTTGCCCTTCGGCCCGCAGTATTTT. Its protein product is CASSLPFGPQYF.